The 4 T cell receptor beta chains listed next were all sequenced from one sample in a study of sequential checkpoint blockade in melanoma. The method was immunoSEQ multiplex PCR; TCRdb's version includes in-frame clones alone and lacks a portion of them. Among 10,000 to 11,000 clones listed, approximately 60% were seen once. Treatment indicated: randomized to nivolumab then ipilimumab (arm A) or the reverse (arm B). The sequencing used CD8+ T cells sorted from blood (inferred from file names), collected from a patient given nivolumab and ipilimumab in sequence. The receptors originated from a human donor with melanoma.

This clone is labeled medium-sized. The CDR3 spells CASSFQTGLAGDNTGELFF. The CDR3 nucleotides read TGTGCCAGCAGTTTCCAGACTGGACTAGCGGGAGATAACACCGGGGAGCTGTTTTTT. The gene calls are TRBV28 and TRBJ2-2; 13 bases fit TRBD2. Unmatched junction bases numbered 9, after V lost 3 bases and J lost 2 bases. This CDR3 region has 19 residues. CDR1 MDHEN and CDR2 SYDVKM come from the germline V gene.

This sequence joins TRBV5-4 and TRBJ2-3, with TRBD1 identical over 9 bases. Germline V gene data show CDR1 as SGHNT and CDR2 as YYREEE (reference sequence). The CDR3 spans 16 residues. Germline trimming cut 1 base from V and 4 bases from J; bases unmatched to any gene: 7. The CDR3 reads CASSLLGQGWPDTQYF. CDR3 nucleotides: TGTGCCAGCAGCTTGCTTGGACAGGGGTGGCCAGATACGCAGTATTTT.

In DNA form, the CDR3 reads TGTGCCAGCAGCCCCCCGAACGGAGTAGCCTACGAGCAGTACTTC. Protein sequence: CASSPPNGVAYEQYF. This rearrangement joins TRBV7-8 to TRBJ2-7, with D hard to call. Germline loops: CDR1 SGHVS, CDR2 FQNEAQ. V was shortened by 5 bases and J by 2 bases, with 16 bases between the two germline ends. The CDR3 consists of 15 residues.

This sequence joins TRBV9 and TRBJ2-7; 12 nucleotides match TRBD2. Per the germline V gene, CDR1 is SGDLS and CDR2 is YYNGEE. CDR3 size: 15 residues. J gave up 2 bases and V 3 bases, and 3 bases lay outside the gene matches. As DNA, the CDR3 is TGTGCCAGCAGCGCGGGACTAGCGGGTCCCTACGAGCAGTACTTC. As protein: CASSAGLAGPYEQYF.